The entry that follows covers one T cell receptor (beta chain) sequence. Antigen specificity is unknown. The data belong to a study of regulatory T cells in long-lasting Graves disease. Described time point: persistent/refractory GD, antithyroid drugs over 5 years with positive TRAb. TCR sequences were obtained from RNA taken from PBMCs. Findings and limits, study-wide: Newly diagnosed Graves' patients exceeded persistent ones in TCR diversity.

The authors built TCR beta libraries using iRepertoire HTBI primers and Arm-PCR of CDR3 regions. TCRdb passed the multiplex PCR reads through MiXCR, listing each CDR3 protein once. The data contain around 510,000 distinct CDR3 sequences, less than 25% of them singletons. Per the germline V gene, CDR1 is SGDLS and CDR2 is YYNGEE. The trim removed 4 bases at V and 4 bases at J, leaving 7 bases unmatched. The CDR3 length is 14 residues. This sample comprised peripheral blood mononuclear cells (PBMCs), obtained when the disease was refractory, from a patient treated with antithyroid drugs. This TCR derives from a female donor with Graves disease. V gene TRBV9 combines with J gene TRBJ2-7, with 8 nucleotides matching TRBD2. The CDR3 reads CASSPRLATYEQYF. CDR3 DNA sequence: TGTGCCAGCAGCCCCCGACTAGCGACATACGAGCAGTACTTC.